This T cell receptor beta chain came from a study of cytomegalovirus exposure and HLA in healthy donors. Study-level findings and limits: The authors later linked a missense DCLRE1C variant to TCR beta V- and J-gene trimming. HLA allele associations emerged for around 15,000 TCR beta sequences in a later analysis, at 0.05 false discovery rate.

Researchers ran the PCR with 60 Vbeta and 13 Jbeta primers. Sequencing was performed with immunoSEQ multiplex PCR; in TCRdb, only in-frame clones are kept and a portion is missing. Of about 170,000 clones in the sample, roughly 73% were seen once. This clone was observed a single time. As yet, its antigen is unknown. The germline V gene encodes CDR1 LNHDA and CDR2 SQIVND (reference sequence). This CDR3 contains 14 residues. The trim removed 5 bases at V and 9 bases at J, leaving 8 bases unmatched. Sequenced material: PBMCs. The chain uses TRBV19 and TRBJ2-1; 9 bases map to TRBD2. This TCR came from a female donor in good health and CMV-seronegative. The CDR3 DNA is TGTGCCAGTAGTGGGCGGGAGGGAACGGGTGAGCAGTTCTTC. This sequence encodes CASSGREGTGEQFF.